The 9 T cell receptor beta chains below come from one sample, sequenced in a study of T cell repertoires in cytomegalovirus infection. One entry per CDR3 protein results from TCRdb running MiXCR on the reads. The repertoire has 450,000 to 600,000 distinct CDR3 sequences, 40% to 50% of them found once; the top ten carry about 39%. The antigens for these receptors are not known. Sequenced material: cultured PBMCs, taken from culture after CMV antigen stimulation. The source of these receptors is a human donor in good health (CMV status not recorded). Some clones in this sample may be carry-over from other donors' samples.

At least ten counts were recorded for this clonotype. The CDR3 loop is CASSSPLDTQYF. CDR3 DNA sequence: TGTGCCAGCAGCTCACCGTTGGATACGCAGTATTTT. The rearrangement joins TRBV7-2 to TRBJ2-3; D ambiguous. Looked up from germline, CDR1 is SGHTA and CDR2 is FQGNSA. Between the trimmed V and J ends, which lost 4 bases and 6 bases, there was a span of 8 bases. The CDR3 sequence is 12 residues long.

The rearrangement links TRBV20-1 to TRBJ2-3, with TRBD2 matching over 12 bases. J lost 1 base, V lost 3 bases, and 8 bases had no gene match. Per germline, CDR1 DFQATT and CDR2 SNEGSKA (reference sequence). The CDR3 has 17 residues. CDR3 in amino acids: CSASGLAGGPGTDTQYF. In nucleotides, the CDR3 is TGCAGTGCTAGCGGCCTAGCGGGAGGGCCCGGCACAGATACGCAGTATTTT.

This clonotype was picked up a small number of times. The J gene is TRBJ2-1, the V gene TRBV7-8, with a possible D match to TRBD1 (5 bases). There are 16 residues in the CDR3. The germline V and J ends were trimmed by 6 bases and 0 bases, with 15 bases remaining between them. Germline CDR1 reads SGHVS; CDR2 reads FQNEAQ. CDR3 nucleotides: TGTGCCAGCAGGGAAACAGGTCAGCACTCCTACAATGAGCAGTTCTTC. Translated: CASRETGQHSYNEQFF.

This clonotype has a handful of counts. The rearrangement joins TRBV7-6 to TRBJ1-5, with D maybe TRBD1 (5 bases). The CDR3 totals 13 residues. Trimming removed 5 bases from V and 11 bases from J, with 16 bases in between. Per the germline V gene, CDR1 is SGHVS and CDR2 is FNYEAQ. The CDR3 bases are TGTGCCAGCAGCATGGGACGGCGAGAAGCCCAGCATTTT. Amino acids: CASSMGRREAQHF. Complete variable domain (other parts from reference TRBV7-6 and TRBJ1-5): GAGVSQSPRYKVTKRGQDVALRCDPISGHVSLYWYRQALGQGPEFLTYFNYEAQQDKSGLPNDRFSAERPEGSISTLTIQRTEQRDSAMYRCASSMGRREAQHFGDGTRLSIL.

The DNA of the CDR3 is TGCAGTGCTCCTCGACTAGCGGGGGTTGTGGATGAGCAGTTCTTC. Translated: CSAPRLAGVVDEQFF. The chain recombines TRBV20-1 with TRBJ2-1, with 12 bases fitting TRBD2. The V gene end was trimmed by 5 bases and the J gene end by 8 bases; junction bases not matched to a gene: 10. Germline lookup yields CDR1 DFQATT and CDR2 SNEGSKA (reference sequence). This CDR3 has 15 amino acids.

Here the CDR3 DNA reads TGTGCCAGCACCCCGGTAGCGGGGTCACACAATGAGCAGTTCTTC. It is translated as CASTPVAGSHNEQFF. J is TRBJ2-1 and V is TRBV6-8; 8 bases are shared with TRBD2. J lost 5 bases, V lost 7 bases, and 10 bases had no gene match. Germline CDR1 MNHGY, CDR2 SAAAGT. The CDR3 is 15 residues long.

The chain employs TRBV4-3 and TRBJ2-1, with D perhaps TRBD1 (5 bases). Between the trimmed V and J ends, which lost 0 bases and 2 bases, there was a span of 11 bases. This CDR3 comprises 16 residues. CDR1 and CDR2 from the germline V gene are LGHNA and YSLEER. CDR3 protein: CASSQDTSRAYNEQFF. The CDR3 DNA reads as TGCGCCAGCAGCCAAGATACGAGCAGGGCCTACAATGAGCAGTTCTTC.

The chain is built from TRBV2 and TRBJ2-2; D possibly corresponds to TRBD2 (6 bases). The CDR3 contains 16 residues. Germline-derived CDR1 and CDR2 are SNHLY and FYNNEI. Trimming took off 3 bases at V and 0 bases at J, with 11 bases between the two ends. DNA of the CDR3: TGTGCCAGCAGTGAGTTTCCGGGGGCGAACACCGGGGAGCTGTTTTTT. Translated: CASSEFPGANTGELFF.

The rearrangement links TRBV11-2 to TRBJ2-7; the match to TRBD2 covers 10 bases. This CDR3 region has 19 residues. Germline CDR1 is SGHAT and CDR2 is FQNNGV. V lost 5 bases to trimming and J lost 0 bases; unmatched junction nucleotides: 16. CDR3: CASSPPRATSGLDSYEQYF. CDR3 nucleotide sequence: TGTGCCAGCAGCCCCCCCCGCGCGACTAGCGGGTTAGACTCCTACGAGCAGTACTTC.